A single sample is the source of the 9 T cell receptor beta chains below, sequenced in a study of shared clonotypes between healthy human individuals. Measured with immunoSEQ multiplex PCR; TCRdb has only the in-frame clones, and not every one. The repertoire holds about 2.5 million clones, 85% to 95% seen once, with around 0.35% in the top ten. The specimen sequenced was naive CD4+ T cells from PBMCs. Subset specified: CD45RA+ positively selected. These receptors all stem from a man younger than 35 in good health. Some clones in this sample may be carry-over from other donors' samples.

This sequence joins TRBV6-5 and TRBJ2-5, with 9 bases that match TRBD1. Germline V gene data show CDR1 as MNHEY and CDR2 as SVGAGI. The ends lost 6 bases at V and 1 base at J; junction bases unmatched: 6. This CDR3 region has 15 residues. Here the CDR3 reads CASSDRDRAQETQYF. The CDR3, as DNA: TGTGCCAGCAGCGACAGGGACAGGGCCCAAGAGACCCAGTACTTC.

The chain is built from TRBV7-7 and TRBJ2-7; D is uncertain. Per germline, CDR1 SSHAT and CDR2 FNYEAQ (reference sequence). CDR3 length: 14 amino acids. V was clipped by 6 bases and J by 5 bases, with 17 bases between them. CDR3 protein: CASSTSRASDEQYF. CDR3 bases: TGTGCCAGCAGTACAAGCCGGGCCAGCGACGAGCAGTACTTC.

The sample holds a few counts of this clone. J is TRBJ2-2 and V is TRBV9, with D possibly TRBD2 on 5 matching bases. Per the germline V gene, CDR1 is SGDLS and CDR2 is YYNGEE. The CDR3 sequence is 17 residues long. Trimming took off 0 bases at V and 6 bases at J, with 18 bases between the two ends. The CDR3 nucleotides are TGTGCCAGCAGCGTAGAGCTAGCTCTTTCGTATTCCGGGGAGCTGTTTTTT. Protein: CASSVELALSYSGELFF. Combining the CDR3 with reference TRBV9 and TRBJ2-2 gives the whole variable domain DSGVTQTPKHLITATGQRVTLRCSPRSGDLSVYWYQQSLDQGLQFLIQYYNGEERAKGNILERFSAQQFPDLHSELNLSSLELGDSALYFCASSVELALSYSGELFFGEGSRLTVL.

On this clone: Other DNA sequences in the sample encode the same CDR3. This chain joins TRBV28 and TRBJ2-4; D call uncertain. The germline CDR1 and CDR2 sequences are MDHEN and SYDVKM. Trimming left V 4 bases short and J 0 bases short, with 10 bases between. The CDR3 spans 15 residues. Here the CDR3 DNA reads TGTGCCAGCAGTTCCAGTACCCTAGCCAAAAACATTCAGTACTTC. Translated, it gives CASSSSTLAKNIQYF.

V is TRBV19 and J is TRBJ1-5; D is possibly TRBD1 (6 bases). Per germline, CDR1 LNHDA and CDR2 SQIVND (reference sequence). The ends were cut back, 3 bases at V and 5 bases at J, with 14 bases in the middle. This CDR3 spans 15 amino acids. The CDR3 loop is CASSILTGADQPQHF. The CDR3 DNA reads TGTGCCAGTAGTATTTTGACAGGAGCTGATCAGCCCCAGCATTTT. Based on the CDR3 plus reference TRBV19 and TRBJ1-5, the full variable domain is DGGITQSPKYLFRKEGQNVTLSCEQNLNHDAMYWYRQDPGQGLRLIYYSQIVNDFQKGDIAEGYSVSREKKESFPLTVTSAQKNPTAFYLCASSILTGADQPQHFGDGTRLSIL.

The CDR3 loop reads CASSLVGGSDLAKNIQYF. The CDR3 DNA reads as TGTGCCAGCAGCTTAGTGGGAGGTTCCGATCTAGCCAAAAACATTCAGTACTTC. This chain links TRBV7-8 with TRBJ2-4; D perhaps matches TRBD2 (6 bases). Trimming removed 1 base from V and 0 bases from J, with 16 bases in between. This CDR3 has 18 residues. The V gene's germline CDR1 is SGHVS and CDR2 FQNEAQ.

The J gene is TRBJ2-3, the V gene TRBV28; 9 bases agree with TRBD2. Trimming at V came to 7 bases and at J to 4 bases, leaving 9 bases not matched to a gene. The CDR3 is made up of 15 amino acids. Germline CDR1 MDHEN, CDR2 SYDVKM. This CDR3 reads CASTAGGPVADTQYF. The CDR3 DNA is TGTGCCAGCACCGCGGGAGGGCCAGTCGCAGATACGCAGTATTTT.

The chain joins TRBV9 to TRBJ1-1; 9 bases agree with TRBD1. Looked up from germline, CDR1 is SGDLS and CDR2 is YYNGEE. V shed 3 bases, J shed 2 bases, and the junction held 5 bases outside the gene matches. This CDR3 contains 15 residues. The CDR3 nucleotides read TGTGCCAGCAGCGCCCCGGGACAGGGTAACACTGAAGCTTTCTTT. It specifies CASSAPGQGNTEAFF.

The CDR3 DNA follows: TGTGCCAGCAGTTCGGACCGGACCTTAAACACCGGGGAGCTGTTTTTT. As protein: CASSSDRTLNTGELFF. The gene calls are TRBV6-5 and TRBJ2-2; D is unresolved. Trimming left V 4 bases short and J 2 bases short, with 14 bases between. The germline gives CDR1 MNHEY, CDR2 SVGAGI. This CDR3 comprises 16 residues.